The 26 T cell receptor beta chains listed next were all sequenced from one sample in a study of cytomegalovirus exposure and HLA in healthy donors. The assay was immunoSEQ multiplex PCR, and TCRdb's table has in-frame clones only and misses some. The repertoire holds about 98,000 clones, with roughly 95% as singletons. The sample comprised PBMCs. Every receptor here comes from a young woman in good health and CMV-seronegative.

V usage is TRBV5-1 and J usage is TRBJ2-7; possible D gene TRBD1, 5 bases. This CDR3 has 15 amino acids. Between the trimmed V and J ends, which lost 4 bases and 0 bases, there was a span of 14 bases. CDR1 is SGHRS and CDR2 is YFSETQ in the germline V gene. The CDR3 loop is CASSTDAGASYEQYF. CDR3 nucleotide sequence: TGCGCCAGCAGCACCGACGCTGGGGCCTCCTACGAGCAGTACTTC.

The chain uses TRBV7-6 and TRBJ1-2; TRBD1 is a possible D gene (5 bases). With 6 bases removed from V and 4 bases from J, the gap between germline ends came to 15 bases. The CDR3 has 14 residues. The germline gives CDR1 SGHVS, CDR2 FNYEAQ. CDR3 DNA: TGTGCCAGCAGACCAGGCGGGGCATCCTATGGCTACACCTTC. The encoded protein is CASRPGGASYGYTF.

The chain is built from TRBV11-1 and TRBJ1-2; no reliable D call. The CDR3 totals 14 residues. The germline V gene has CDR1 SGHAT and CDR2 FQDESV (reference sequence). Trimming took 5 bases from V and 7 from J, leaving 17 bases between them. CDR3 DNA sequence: TGTGCCAGCAGCCAAGAGGGCAGGCCTTCTGGCTACACCTTC. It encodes CASSQEGRPSGYTF.

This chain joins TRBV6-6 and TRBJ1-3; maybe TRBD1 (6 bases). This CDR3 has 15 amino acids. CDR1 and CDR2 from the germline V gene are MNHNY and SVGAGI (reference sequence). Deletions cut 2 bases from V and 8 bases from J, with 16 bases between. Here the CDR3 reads CASSYGTLNRDTIYF. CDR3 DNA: TGTGCCAGCAGTTACGGGACACTCAACCGGGACACCATATATTTT.

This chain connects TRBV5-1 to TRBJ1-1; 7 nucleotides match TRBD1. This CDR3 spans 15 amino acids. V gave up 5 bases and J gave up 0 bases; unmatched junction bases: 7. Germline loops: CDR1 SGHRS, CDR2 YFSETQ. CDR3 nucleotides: TGCGCCAGCAGGCCCCGACAGGGTGTGAACACTGAAGCTTTCTTT. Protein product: CASRPRQGVNTEAFF.

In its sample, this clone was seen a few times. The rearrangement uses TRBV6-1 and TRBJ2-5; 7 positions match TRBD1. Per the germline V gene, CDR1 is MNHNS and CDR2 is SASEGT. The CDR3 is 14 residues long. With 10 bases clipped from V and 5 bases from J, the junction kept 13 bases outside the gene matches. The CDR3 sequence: CATKQGPEVETQYF. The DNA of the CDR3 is TGTGCCACTAAACAGGGGCCAGAGGTGGAGACCCAGTACTTC.

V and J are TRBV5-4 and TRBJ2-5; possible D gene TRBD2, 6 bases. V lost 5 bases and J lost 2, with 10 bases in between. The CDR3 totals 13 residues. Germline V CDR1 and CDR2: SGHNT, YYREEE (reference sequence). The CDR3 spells CASRTGTQETQYF. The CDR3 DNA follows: TGTGCCAGCAGGACCGGGACTCAAGAGACCCAGTACTTC.

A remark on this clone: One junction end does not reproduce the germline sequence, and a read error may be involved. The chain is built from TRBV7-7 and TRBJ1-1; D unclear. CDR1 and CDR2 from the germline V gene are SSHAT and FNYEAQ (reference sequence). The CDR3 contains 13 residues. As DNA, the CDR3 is TGTGCTAGCAGTCTTACAGAGAACACTGAAGCTTTCTTT. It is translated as CASSLTENTEAFF.

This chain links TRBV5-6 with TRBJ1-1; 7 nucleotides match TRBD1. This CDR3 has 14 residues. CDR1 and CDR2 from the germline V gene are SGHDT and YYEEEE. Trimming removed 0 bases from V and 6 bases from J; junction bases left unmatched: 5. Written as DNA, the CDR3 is TGTGCCAGCAGCTTGGCAGGGGGGATACCTGAAGCTTTCTTT. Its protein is CASSLAGGIPEAFF.

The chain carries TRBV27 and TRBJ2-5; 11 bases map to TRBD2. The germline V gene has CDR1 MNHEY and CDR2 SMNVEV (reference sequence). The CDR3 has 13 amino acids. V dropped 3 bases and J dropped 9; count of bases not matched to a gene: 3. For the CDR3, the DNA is TGTGCCAGCAGTTTTAGCGGGAGGGCAGCCCAGTACTTC. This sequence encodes CASSFSGRAAQYF.

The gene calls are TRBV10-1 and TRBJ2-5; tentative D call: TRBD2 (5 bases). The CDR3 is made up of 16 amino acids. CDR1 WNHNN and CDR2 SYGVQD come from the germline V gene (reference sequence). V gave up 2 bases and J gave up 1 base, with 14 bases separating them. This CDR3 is CASSEERAPPQETQYF. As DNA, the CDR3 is TGCGCCAGCAGTGAGGAGAGGGCTCCCCCCCAAGAGACCCAGTACTTC.

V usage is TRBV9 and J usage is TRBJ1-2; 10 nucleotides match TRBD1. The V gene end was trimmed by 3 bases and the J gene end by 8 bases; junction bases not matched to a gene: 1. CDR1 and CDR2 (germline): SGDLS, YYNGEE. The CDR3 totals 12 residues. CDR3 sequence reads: CASSATGGGYTF. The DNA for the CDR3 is TGTGCCAGCAGCGCGACAGGGGGCGGCTACACCTTC.

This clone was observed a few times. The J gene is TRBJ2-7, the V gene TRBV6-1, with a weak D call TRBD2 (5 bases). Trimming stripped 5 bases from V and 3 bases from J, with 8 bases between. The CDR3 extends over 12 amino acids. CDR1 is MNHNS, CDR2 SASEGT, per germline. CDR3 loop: CASSNRDYEQYF. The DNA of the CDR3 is TGTGCCAGCAGTAATCGGGACTACGAGCAGTACTTC.

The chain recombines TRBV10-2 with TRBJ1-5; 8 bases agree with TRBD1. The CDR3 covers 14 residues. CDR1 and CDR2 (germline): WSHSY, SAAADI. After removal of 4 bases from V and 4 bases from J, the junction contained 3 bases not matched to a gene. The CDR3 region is CASSGQGTNQPQHF. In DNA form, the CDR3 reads TGCGCCAGCAGTGGACAGGGGACAAATCAGCCCCAGCATTTT.

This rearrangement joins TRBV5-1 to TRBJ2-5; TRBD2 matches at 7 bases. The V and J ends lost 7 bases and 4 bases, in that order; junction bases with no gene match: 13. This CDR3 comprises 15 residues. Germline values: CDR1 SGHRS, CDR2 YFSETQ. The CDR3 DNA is TGCGCCAGCTCCCCGAGCGGGACGACTAGAGAGACCCAGTACTTC. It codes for CASSPSGTTRETQYF.

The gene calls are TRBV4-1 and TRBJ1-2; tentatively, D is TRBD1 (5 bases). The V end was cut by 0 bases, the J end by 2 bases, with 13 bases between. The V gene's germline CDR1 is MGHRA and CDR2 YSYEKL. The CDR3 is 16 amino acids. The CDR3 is CASSQDGAGRNYGYTF. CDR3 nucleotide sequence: TGCGCCAGCAGCCAAGACGGCGCAGGGAGGAACTATGGCTACACCTTC.

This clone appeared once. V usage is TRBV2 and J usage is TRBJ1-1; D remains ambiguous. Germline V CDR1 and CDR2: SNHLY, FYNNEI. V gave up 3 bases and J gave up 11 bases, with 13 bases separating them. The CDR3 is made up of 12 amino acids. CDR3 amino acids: CASSDSTSGAFF. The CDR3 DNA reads TGTGCCAGCAGTGATTCCACCTCGGGGGCTTTCTTT.

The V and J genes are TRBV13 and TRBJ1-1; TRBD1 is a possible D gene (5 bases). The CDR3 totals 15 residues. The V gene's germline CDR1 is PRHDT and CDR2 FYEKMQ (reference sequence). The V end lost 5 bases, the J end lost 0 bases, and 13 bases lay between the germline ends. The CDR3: CASSNPDSLNTEAFF. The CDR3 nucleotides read TGTGCCAGCAGCAACCCCGACAGCCTGAACACTGAAGCTTTCTTT.

CDR3: CASSWGDSSYNEQFF. The DNA for the CDR3 is TGTGCCAGCAGTTGGGGGGATAGCTCCTACAATGAGCAGTTCTTC. The rearrangement uses TRBV6-5 and TRBJ2-1, with TRBD2 as a possible D gene (6 bases). In germline, CDR1 is MNHEY, CDR2 SVGAGI. V was trimmed by 4 bases and J by 0 bases, leaving 10 bases between them. This CDR3 has 15 amino acids.

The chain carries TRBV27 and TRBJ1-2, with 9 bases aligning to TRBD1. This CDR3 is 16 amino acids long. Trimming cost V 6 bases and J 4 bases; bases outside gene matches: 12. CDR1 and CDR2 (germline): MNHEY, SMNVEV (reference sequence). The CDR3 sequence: CASSPRDRDRIYGYTF. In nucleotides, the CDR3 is TGTGCCAGCAGCCCTAGGGACAGGGACCGGATCTATGGCTACACCTTC.

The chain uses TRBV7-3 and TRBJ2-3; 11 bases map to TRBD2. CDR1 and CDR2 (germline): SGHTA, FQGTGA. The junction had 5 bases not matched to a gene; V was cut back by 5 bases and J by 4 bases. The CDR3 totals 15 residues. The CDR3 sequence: CASSTSGGRADTQYF. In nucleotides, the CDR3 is TGTGCCAGCAGCACTAGCGGGGGTAGGGCAGATACGCAGTATTTT.

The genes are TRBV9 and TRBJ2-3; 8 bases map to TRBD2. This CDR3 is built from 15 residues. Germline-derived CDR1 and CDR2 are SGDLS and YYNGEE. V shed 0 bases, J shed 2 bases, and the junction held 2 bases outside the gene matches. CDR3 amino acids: CASSVDGRVTDTQYF. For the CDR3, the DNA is TGTGCCAGCAGCGTAGACGGGAGGGTCACAGATACGCAGTATTTT.

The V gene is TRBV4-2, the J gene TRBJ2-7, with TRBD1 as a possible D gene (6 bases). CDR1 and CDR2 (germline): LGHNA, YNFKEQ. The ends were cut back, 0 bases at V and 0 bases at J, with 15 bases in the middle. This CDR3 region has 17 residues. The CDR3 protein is CASSQEWKDRSSYEQYF. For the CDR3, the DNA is TGTGCCAGCAGCCAAGAATGGAAGGACAGATCCTCCTACGAGCAGTACTTC.

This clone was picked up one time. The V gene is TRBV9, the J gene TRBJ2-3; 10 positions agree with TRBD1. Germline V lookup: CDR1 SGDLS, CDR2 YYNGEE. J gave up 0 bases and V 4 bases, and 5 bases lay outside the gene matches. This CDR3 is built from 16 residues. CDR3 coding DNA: TGTGCCAGCAGCCCGCGACAGGGGGCTAGCACAGATACGCAGTATTTT. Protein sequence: CASSPRQGASTDTQYF.

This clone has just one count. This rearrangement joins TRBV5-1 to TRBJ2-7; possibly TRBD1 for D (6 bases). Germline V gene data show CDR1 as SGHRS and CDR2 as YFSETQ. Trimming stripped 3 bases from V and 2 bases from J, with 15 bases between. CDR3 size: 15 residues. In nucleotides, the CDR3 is TGCGCCAGCAGCTGGACCGCCGGGACAACCTACGAGCAGTACTTC. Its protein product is CASSWTAGTTYEQYF.

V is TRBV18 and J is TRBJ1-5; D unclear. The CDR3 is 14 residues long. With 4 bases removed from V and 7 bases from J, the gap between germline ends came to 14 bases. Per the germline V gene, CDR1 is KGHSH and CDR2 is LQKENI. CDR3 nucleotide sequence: TGTGCCAGCTCACTGCAGGACTCGGGACAGCCCCAGCATTTT. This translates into CASSLQDSGQPQHF.